The 11 T cell receptor beta chains reported below all come from one sample, sequenced in a study of T cell repertoires in cytomegalovirus infection. TCRdb re-called the reads with MiXCR, one entry per CDR3 protein. The sample carries about 250,000 distinct CDR3 sequences, 5% to 8.5% recorded once. Material for sequencing was PBMCs. Source of these receptors: a human donor in good health (CMV status not recorded). Some clones in this sample may be carry-over from other donors' samples.

This clonotype was recorded many times. CDR3 nucleotide sequence: TGTGCCAGCAGCTTAATCCAGGGCGATGGCTACACCTTC. It encodes CASSLIQGDGYTF. The rearrangement links TRBV7-2 to TRBJ1-2, with a tentative D call TRBD1 (5 bases). V dropped 2 bases and J dropped 6 bases, with 10 bases sitting between them. Germline values: CDR1 SGHTA, CDR2 FQGNSA. The CDR3 runs to 13 residues.

As for this clonotype: A single base separates this from a much larger clone, so it may be a read error. The chain carries TRBV14 and TRBJ2-7; no firm D call. The CDR3 has 15 amino acids. From germline, CDR1 is SGHDN and CDR2 FVKESK. The CDR3 DNA reads TGTGCCAGCGGCCAAGATCTTGGGTGGACCTACGAGCAGTACTTC. As protein: CASGQDLGWTYEQYF.

This clonotype was detected many times. The rearrangement links TRBV7-2 to TRBJ1-4; D might be TRBD1 (5 bases). This CDR3 comprises 15 residues. The germline CDR1 and CDR2 sequences are SGHTA and FQGNSA. The V and J ends lost 5 bases and 8 bases respectively, with 18 bases between them. This CDR3 reads CASSQGDLAGEKLFF. CDR3 DNA: TGTGCCAGCAGCCAAGGGGACTTGGCCGGCGAAAAACTGTTTTTT.

This clonotype was picked up a small number of times. CDR3 bases: TGTGCCAGCAGCGGGGGACAGGGTCGAGGTGAGCAGTTCTTC. Protein: CASSGGQGRGEQFF. The chain combines TRBV5-4 with TRBJ2-1; 9 bases fit TRBD1. J lost 9 bases, V lost 4 bases, and 8 bases had no gene match. From germline, CDR1 is SGHNT and CDR2 YYREEE (reference sequence). The CDR3 sequence is 14 residues long.

In the case of this clonotype: This may come from a read error, since a much larger clone is one base off. The final CDR3 position lacks the conserved phenylalanine or tryptophan, pointing to a likely read error. V is TRBV29-1 and J is TRBJ1-2, with TRBD1 identical over 9 bases. The junction had 4 bases not matched to a gene; V was cut back by 7 bases and J by 1 base. This CDR3 is built from 13 residues. From germline, CDR1 is SQVTM and CDR2 ANQGSEA. The CDR3 sequence: CSAQGARNYGYTV. As DNA, the CDR3 is TGCAGCGCACAGGGGGCTCGTAACTATGGCTACACCGTC.

Remarks on this clonotype: Compared with germline, one end of the junction differs, possibly owing to a read error. This chain links TRBV19 with TRBJ2-5; D not certain. The CDR3 has 12 amino acids. In germline, CDR1 is LNHDA, CDR2 SQIVND (reference sequence). This CDR3 reads CAGMGPRETQNF. In nucleotides, the CDR3 is TGTGCCGGTATGGGCCCAAGAGAGACCCAGAACTTC.

This clonotype has ten or more counts. The chain recombines TRBV28 with TRBJ2-7; 7 bases fit TRBD1. Per germline, CDR1 MDHEN and CDR2 SYDVKM. CDR3 length equals 14 residues. Trimming cost V 4 bases and J 1 base; bases outside gene matches: 4. As DNA, the CDR3 is TGTGCCAGCAGTTCTCCGGGACAGTCCTACGAGCAGTACTTC. Translated, it gives CASSSPGQSYEQYF.

This clonotype appeared a few times. CDR3 sequence: CAISRTRVGDTEAFF. Here the CDR3 DNA reads TGTGCCATCAGCAGAACCCGGGTAGGGGACACTGAAGCTTTCTTT. The rearrangement links TRBV10-3 to TRBJ1-1; possible D gene TRBD1, 5 bases. Germline-derived CDR1 and CDR2 are ENHRY and SYGVKD. This CDR3 has 15 residues. The V gene lost 6 bases and the J gene lost 3 bases, with 17 bases spanning the gap.

This clonotype was picked up many times. The J gene is TRBJ1-5, the V gene TRBV27; D remains ambiguous. V was clipped by 2 bases and J by 6 bases, with 5 bases between them. This CDR3 has 12 residues. The germline gives CDR1 MNHEY, CDR2 SMNVEV (reference sequence). CDR3: CASSLPFQPQHF. CDR3 sequence (DNA): TGTGCCAGCAGTTTACCCTTTCAGCCCCAGCATTTT.

V gene TRBV29-1 combines with J gene TRBJ1-1; D perhaps matches TRBD1 (6 bases). The CDR3 sequence is 11 residues long. CDR1 and CDR2 (germline): SQVTM, ANQGSEA. CDR3 protein: CNLPGETEAFF. CDR3 DNA: TGCAACCTTCCAGGGGAGACTGAAGCTTTCTTT.

The V call is TRBV29-1, the J call TRBJ1-2; D gene uncertain. The CDR3 is made up of 12 amino acids. Between the trimmed V and J ends, which lost 4 bases and 5 bases, there was a span of 11 bases. Per the germline V gene, CDR1 is SQVTM and CDR2 is ANQGSEA. The CDR3, as DNA: TGCAGCGTTGCGTGGAGTGAGTATGGCTACACCTTC. This codes for CSVAWSEYGYTF. Full variable domain (remainder filled in from reference TRBV29-1 and TRBJ1-2): SAVISQKPSRDICQRGTSLTIQCQVDSQVTMMFWYRQQPGQSLTLIATANQGSEATYESGFVIDKFPISRPNLTFSTLTVSNMSPEDSSIYLCSVAWSEYGYTFGSGTRLTVV.